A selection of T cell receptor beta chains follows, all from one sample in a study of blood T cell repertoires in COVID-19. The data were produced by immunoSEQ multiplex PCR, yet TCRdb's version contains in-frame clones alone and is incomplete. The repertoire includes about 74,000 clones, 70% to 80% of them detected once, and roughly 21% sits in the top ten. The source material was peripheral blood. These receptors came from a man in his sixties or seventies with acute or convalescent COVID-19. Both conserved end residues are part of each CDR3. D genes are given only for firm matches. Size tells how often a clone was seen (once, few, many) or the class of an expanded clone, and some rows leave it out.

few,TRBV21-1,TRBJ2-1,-,CASSRLAGGFCEQFF,TGTGCCAGCAGCAGACTAGCGGGAGGATTTTGCGAGCAGTTCTTC
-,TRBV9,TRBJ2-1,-,CASSPFYNEQFF,TGTGCCAGCAGCCCTTTCTACAATGAGCAGTTCTTC
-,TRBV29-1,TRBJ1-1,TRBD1,CSVAGTGRTEAFF,TGCAGCGTCGCCGGGACAGGGCGCACTGAAGCTTTCTTT
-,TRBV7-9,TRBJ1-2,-,CAGDWGVYGYTF,TGTGCCGGAGACTGGGGCGTCTATGGCTACACCTTC
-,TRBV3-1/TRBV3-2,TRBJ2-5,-,CASSQRGETQYF,TGTGCCAGCAGCCAAAGAGGAGAGACCCAGTACTTC
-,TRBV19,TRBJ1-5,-,CASSPDRGSNQPQHF,TGTGCCAGTAGTCCGGATCGGGGTAGCAATCAGCCCCAGCATTTT
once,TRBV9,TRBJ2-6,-,CASSAQSPGANVLTF,TGTGCCAGCAGCGCCCAATCCCCTGGGGCCAACGTCCTGACTTTC
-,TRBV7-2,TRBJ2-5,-,CASSLVIGQETQYF,TGTGCCAGCAGCTTAGTCATCGGCCAAGAGACCCAGTACTTC
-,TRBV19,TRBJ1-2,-,CASSIDDNRGYTF,TGTGCCAGTAGTATAGACGACAACCGCGGCTACACCTTC
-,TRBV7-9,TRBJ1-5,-,CASSLAVGPRGQPQHF,TGTGCCAGCAGCTTAGCGGTCGGACCGCGGGGGCAGCCCCAGCATTTT
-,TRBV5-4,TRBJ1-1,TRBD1,CASRRDRENTEAFF,TGTGCCAGCAGGAGGGACAGGGAGAACACTGAAGCTTTCTTT
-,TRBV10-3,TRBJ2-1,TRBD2,CAISESPSGSIGEQFF,TGTGCCATCAGTGAGTCTCCTAGCGGGAGCATAGGTGAGCAGTTCTTC
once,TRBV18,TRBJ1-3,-,CASSPSGGPGNTIYF,TGTGCCAGCTCACCGAGCGGGGGGCCTGGAAACACCATATATTTT
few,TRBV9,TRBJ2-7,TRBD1,CASSPRQGAQYEQYF,TGTGCCAGCAGCCCCCGTCAGGGGGCTCAATACGAGCAGTACTTC
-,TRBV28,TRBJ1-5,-,CASLEGGKSNQPQHF,TGTGCCAGCTTGGAGGGAGGGAAGAGCAATCAGCCCCAGCATTTT
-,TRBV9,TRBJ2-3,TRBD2,CASSVAGLTDTQYF,TGTGCCAGCAGCGTAGCGGGACTAACAGATACGCAGTATTTT
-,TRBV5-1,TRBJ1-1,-,CASSPGVGSLMNTEAFF,TGCGCCAGCAGCCCCGGGGTGGGCTCGCTTATGAACACTGAAGCTTTCTTT
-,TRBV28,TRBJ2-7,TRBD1,CASSSAGTGNYEQYF,TGTGCCAGCAGTTCCGCCGGGACAGGGAACTACGAGCAGTACTTC
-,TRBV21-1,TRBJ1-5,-,CASSTSRGFNQPQHF,TGTGCCAGCAGCACCTCCCGGGGATTCAATCAGCCCCAGCATTTT
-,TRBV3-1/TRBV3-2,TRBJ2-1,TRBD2,CASTSPGLANNEQFF,TGTGCCAGCACCTCACCGGGACTAGCGAACAATGAGCAGTTCTTC
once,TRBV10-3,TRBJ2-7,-,CAISSDRSEEYEQYF,TGTGCCATCAGTTCCGACAGGTCCGAGGAGTACGAGCAGTACTTC
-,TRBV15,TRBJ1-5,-,CATRPTGNNQPQHF,TGTGCCACCAGACCAACAGGGAATAATCAGCCCCAGCATTTT
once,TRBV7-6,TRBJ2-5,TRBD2,CASSLAAVASGFTQYF,TGTGCCAGCAGCTTAGCGGCGGTGGCTAGCGGGTTTACCCAGTACTTC
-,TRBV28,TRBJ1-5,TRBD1,CASSLPTGGSNQPQHF,TGTGCCAGCAGTCTCCCGACAGGGGGTAGCAATCAGCCCCAGCATTTT
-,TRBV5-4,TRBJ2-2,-,CASSEGPTGELFF,TGTGCCAGCAGCGAGGGTCCCACCGGGGAGCTGTTTTTT
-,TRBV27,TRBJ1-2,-,CASSSAGQPSLAGYTF,TGTGCCAGCAGTTCCGCCGGACAGCCGTCGTTAGCTGGCTACACCTTC
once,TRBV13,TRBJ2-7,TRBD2,CASSPRTSGSYEQYF,TGTGCCAGCAGCCCCCGGACTAGCGGGAGTTACGAGCAGTACTTC
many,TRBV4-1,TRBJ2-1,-,CASSQDRANEQFF,TGCGCCAGCAGCCAAGACAGGGCAAATGAGCAGTTCTTC
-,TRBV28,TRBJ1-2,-,CASSSLNYGYTF,TGTGCCAGCAGTTCTCTAAACTATGGCTACACCTTC
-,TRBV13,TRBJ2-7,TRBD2,CASSGGEGQYF,TGTGCCAGCAGTGGGGGGGAAGGGCAGTACTTC
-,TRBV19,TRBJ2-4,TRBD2,CASSNGGGTWRSIQYF,TGTGCCAGTAGTAACGGCGGGGGGACTTGGCGAAGCATTCAGTACTTC
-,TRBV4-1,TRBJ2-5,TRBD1,CASSQVTSGTGEQETQYF,TGCGCCAGCAGCCAAGTAACCTCTGGGACAGGGGAGCAAGAGACCCAGTACTTC
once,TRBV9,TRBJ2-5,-,CASSRGGSMEETQYF,TGTGCCAGCAGCAGGGGGGGTTCTATGGAAGAGACCCAGTACTTC
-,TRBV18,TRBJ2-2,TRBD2,CASSPPGTSDRGELFF,TGTGCCAGCTCACCACCTGGGACTAGCGACAGGGGGGAGCTGTTTTTT
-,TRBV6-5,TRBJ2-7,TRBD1,CASSYGQGLAYEQYF,TGTGCCAGCAGTTACGGACAGGGTCTAGCTTACGAGCAGTACTTC
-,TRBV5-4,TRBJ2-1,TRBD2,CAQGLAGDNEQFF,TGTGCCCAAGGGCTAGCGGGAGACAATGAGCAGTTCTTC
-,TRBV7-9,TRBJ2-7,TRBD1,CASSRQGSEQYF,TGTGCCAGCAGCCGACAGGGCTCCGAGCAGTACTTC
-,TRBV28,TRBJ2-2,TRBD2,CASSSGTSGSWTGELFF,TGTGCCAGCAGTTCCGGGACTAGCGGGAGTTGGACCGGGGAGCTGTTTTTT
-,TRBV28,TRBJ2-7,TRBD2,CASSSPAGGYYEQYF,TGTGCCAGCAGTTCGCCAGCGGGAGGTTACTACGAGCAGTACTTC
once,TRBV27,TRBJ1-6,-,CASSFGPGSQGPYNSPLHF,TGTGCCAGCAGTTTTGGGCCAGGGAGTCAGGGGCCCTATAATTCACCCCTCCACTTT
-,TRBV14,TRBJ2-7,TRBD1,CASSLQGAGEQYF,TGTGCCAGCAGCCTTCAGGGGGCGGGTGAGCAGTACTTC
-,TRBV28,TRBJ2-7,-,CASRRREPTHEQYF,TGTGCCAGCAGGCGCCGGGAGCCGACCCACGAGCAGTACTTC
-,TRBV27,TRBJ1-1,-,CASSLGRWDTEAFF,TGTGCCAGCAGTTTAGGGCGCTGGGACACTGAAGCTTTCTTT
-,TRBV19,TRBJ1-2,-,CASSMLRRGYTF,TGTGCCAGTAGTATGCTCCGGCGGGGCTACACCTTC
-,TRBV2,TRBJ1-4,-,CASSKDSYNEKLFF,TGTGCCAGCAGTAAAGACAGCTATAATGAAAAACTGTTTTTT
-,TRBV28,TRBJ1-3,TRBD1,CASGRGGTATSGNTIYF,TGTGCCAGCGGCCGGGGGGGGACAGCTACCTCTGGAAACACCATATATTTT
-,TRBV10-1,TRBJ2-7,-,CASSESTQGTYEQYF,TGCGCCAGCAGTGAGTCGACTCAGGGGACCTACGAGCAGTACTTC
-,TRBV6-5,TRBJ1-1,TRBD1,CASRRDRGTAEAFF,TGTGCCAGCAGGAGGGACAGGGGAACGGCTGAAGCTTTCTTT
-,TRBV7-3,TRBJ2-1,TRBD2,CAIGTSGRYEQFF,TGTGCCATAGGGACTAGCGGGAGGTATGAGCAGTTCTTC
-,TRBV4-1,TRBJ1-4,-,CASSRTVPNEKLFF,TGCGCCAGCAGCCGGACAGTTCCGAATGAAAAACTGTTTTTT
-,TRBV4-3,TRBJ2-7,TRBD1,CASSQGQGAVVEQYF,TGCGCCAGCAGCCAAGGGCAGGGGGCAGTGGTAGAGCAGTACTTC
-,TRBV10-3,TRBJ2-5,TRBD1,CAIQGGGETQYF,TGTGCCATACAGGGGGGCGGGGAGACCCAGTACTTC
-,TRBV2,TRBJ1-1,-,CASTGGTEAFF,TGTGCCAGCACTGGGGGGACTGAAGCTTTCTTT